The rows below give T cell receptor beta chains drawn from one sample of a study of blood T cell repertoires in COVID-19. Method: immunoSEQ multiplex PCR; TCRdb's copy keeps in-frame clones and lacks some. The table lists tens of thousands of clones, roughly 80% of them singletons. Input material: peripheral blood. The origin of the receptors is a woman of 80 years or more with active or convalescent COVID-19. Both conserved end residues are part of each CDR3. Fields, in order: V gene, D gene, J gene, clone size, CDR3 DNA, CDR3 protein. D genes are given only for firm matches. Size is stated for part of the rows, as once, few or many counts, or as a class when the clone is expanded.

v_call: TRBV7-2; d_call: TRBD1; j_call: TRBJ2-5; clone_size: few; cdr3_nt: TGTGCCAGCAGCTTAGTACAGGGGAAGGAGACCCAGTACTTC; cdr3_aa: CASSLVQGKETQYF
v_call: TRBV5-6; d_call: TRBD1; j_call: TRBJ2-7; clone_size: -; cdr3_nt: TGTGCCAGCAGCTTGGGCGAGGGGGCATACGAGCAGTACTTC; cdr3_aa: CASSLGEGAYEQYF
v_call: TRBV5-1; d_call: -; j_call: TRBJ2-7; clone_size: few; cdr3_nt: TGCGCCAGCAGCTTGGGGCCCACCTCCTACGAGCAGTACTTC; cdr3_aa: CASSLGPTSYEQYF
v_call: TRBV5-4; d_call: -; j_call: TRBJ1-2; clone_size: -; cdr3_nt: TGTGCCAGCAGCTTAATGACTGCAACTAACTATGGCTACACCTTC; cdr3_aa: CASSLMTATNYGYTF
v_call: TRBV2; d_call: -; j_call: TRBJ2-1; clone_size: -; cdr3_nt: TGTGCCAGCAGTTCGGCCCAGGGCACGACAGGGAGGTCCTACAATGAGCAGTTCTTC; cdr3_aa: CASSSAQGTTGRSYNEQFF
v_call: TRBV19; d_call: TRBD1; j_call: TRBJ1-2; clone_size: once; cdr3_nt: TGTGCCAGTAGTCATTTGGGACAGCCTGGAGGCTACACCTTC; cdr3_aa: CASSHLGQPGGYTF
v_call: TRBV10-3; d_call: TRBD1; j_call: TRBJ2-7; clone_size: -; cdr3_nt: TGTGCCATCAGTGGAACCGGGACAGGGGTCAACGAGCAGTACTTC; cdr3_aa: CAISGTGTGVNEQYF
v_call: TRBV28; d_call: -; j_call: TRBJ1-4; clone_size: -; cdr3_nt: TGTGCCAGCACCACAAATGGCGGGACCGCAGCCTGGGGTGAAAAACTGTTTTTT; cdr3_aa: CASTTNGGTAAWGEKLFF
v_call: TRBV27; d_call: -; j_call: TRBJ2-3; clone_size: -; cdr3_nt: TGTGCCAGCAGTTTCAACGGGATGGTGGCAGATACGCAGTATTTT; cdr3_aa: CASSFNGMVADTQYF
v_call: TRBV2; d_call: TRBD1; j_call: TRBJ1-3; clone_size: -; cdr3_nt: TGTGCCAGCAGCTTCGGGGGACAGACCTCTGGAAACACCATATATTTT; cdr3_aa: CASSFGGQTSGNTIYF